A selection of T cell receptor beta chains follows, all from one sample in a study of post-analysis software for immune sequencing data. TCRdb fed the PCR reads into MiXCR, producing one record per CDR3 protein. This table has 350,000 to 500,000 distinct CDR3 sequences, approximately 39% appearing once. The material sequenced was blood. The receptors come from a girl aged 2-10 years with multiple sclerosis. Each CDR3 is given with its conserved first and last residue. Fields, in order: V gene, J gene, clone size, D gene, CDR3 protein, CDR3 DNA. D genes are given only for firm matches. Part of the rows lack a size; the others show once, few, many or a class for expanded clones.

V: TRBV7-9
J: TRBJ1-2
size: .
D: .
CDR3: CASRMDFAYGYTF
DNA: TGTGCCAGCAGGATGGACTTCGCCTATGGCTACACCTTC

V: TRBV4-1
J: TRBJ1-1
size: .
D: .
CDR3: CASSQDFGRSEDTEAFF
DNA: TGCGCCAGCAGCCAAGATTTTGGACGGTCTGAGGACACTGAAGCTTTCTTT

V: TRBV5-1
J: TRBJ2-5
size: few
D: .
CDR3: CASSHRGLGDGETQYF
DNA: TGCGCCAGCAGCCACAGGGGACTCGGAGATGGAGAGACCCAGTACTTC

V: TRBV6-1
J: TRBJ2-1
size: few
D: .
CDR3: CASSPGSLSSYNEQFF
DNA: TGTGCCAGCAGCCCCGGGTCGTTGAGCTCCTACAATGAGCAGTTCTTC

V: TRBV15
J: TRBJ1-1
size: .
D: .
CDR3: CATSKTGRGTEAFF
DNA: TGTGCCACCAGCAAAACAGGGAGGGGGACTGAAGCTTTCTTT

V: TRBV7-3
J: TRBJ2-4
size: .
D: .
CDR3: CASSLSRGPLYF
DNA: TGTGCCAGCAGCTTAAGTCGGGGGCCCCTGTACTTC

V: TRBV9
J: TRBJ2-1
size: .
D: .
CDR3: CASSVGLAPANEQFF
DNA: TGTGCCAGCAGCGTAGGGCTAGCCCCCGCCAATGAGCAGTTCTTC

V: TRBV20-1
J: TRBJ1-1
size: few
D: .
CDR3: CSAFDPQTGLNTEAFF
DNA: TGCAGTGCTTTCGATCCCCAGACAGGCCTGAACACTGAAGCTTTCTTT

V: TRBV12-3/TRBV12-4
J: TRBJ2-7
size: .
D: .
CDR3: CASSARRGYEQYF
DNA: TGTGCCAGCAGTGCACGGCGAGGCTACGAGCAGTACTTC

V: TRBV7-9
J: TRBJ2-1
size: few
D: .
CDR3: CASSLFSGLPYNEQFF
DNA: TGTGCCAGCAGCTTATTTAGCGGTTTACCCTACAATGAGCAGTTCTTC

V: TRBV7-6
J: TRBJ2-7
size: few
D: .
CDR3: CASSLVVDSYEQYF
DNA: TGTGCCAGCAGCTTAGTCGTCGACTCCTACGAGCAGTACTTC

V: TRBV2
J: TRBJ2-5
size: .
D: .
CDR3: CASTGDRGSVETQYF
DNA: TGTGCCAGCACCGGGGACCGGGGCTCGGTGGAGACCCAGTACTTC

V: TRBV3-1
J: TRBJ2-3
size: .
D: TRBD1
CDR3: CASSQLGTGTDTQYF
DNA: TGTGCCAGCAGCCAGCTCGGGACAGGCACAGATACGCAGTATTTT

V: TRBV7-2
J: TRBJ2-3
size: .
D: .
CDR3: CASSRSEISTDTQYF
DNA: TGTGCCAGCAGCCGCTCGGAGATTAGCACAGATACGCAGTATTTT

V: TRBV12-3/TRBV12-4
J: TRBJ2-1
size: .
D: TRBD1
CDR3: CASSVDRGGYNEQFF
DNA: TGTGCCAGCAGTGTTGACAGGGGGGGCTACAATGAGCAGTTCTTC

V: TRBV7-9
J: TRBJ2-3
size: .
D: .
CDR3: CASSLGSGSLTDTQYF
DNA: TGTGCCAGCAGCTTAGGATCAGGGAGTCTCACAGATACGCAGTATTTT

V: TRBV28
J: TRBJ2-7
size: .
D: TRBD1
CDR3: CASSLGDRGLPYEQYF
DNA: TGTGCCAGCAGTTTAGGCGACAGGGGTTTACCCTACGAGCAGTACTTC

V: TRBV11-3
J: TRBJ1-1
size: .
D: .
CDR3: CASSLDQGNTEAFF
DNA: TGTGCCAGCAGCTTAGATCAGGGGAACACTGAAGCTTTCTTT

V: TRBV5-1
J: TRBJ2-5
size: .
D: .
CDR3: CASSLKQGVLETQYF
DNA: TGCGCCAGCAGCTTAAAACAGGGAGTGTTGGAGACCCAGTACTTC

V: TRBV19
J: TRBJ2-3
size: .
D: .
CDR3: CASRGGAVGEDTQYF
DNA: TGTGCCAGTAGGGGGGGGGCGGTTGGTGAAGATACGCAGTATTTT

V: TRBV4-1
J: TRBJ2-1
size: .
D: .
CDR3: CASSQGSQGQKRNEQFF
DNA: TGCGCCAGCAGCCAAGGCTCACAGGGTCAAAAGAGGAATGAGCAGTTCTTC

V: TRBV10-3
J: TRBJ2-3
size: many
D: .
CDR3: CAISDSATDTQYF
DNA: TGTGCCATCAGTGATTCAGCCACAGATACGCAGTATTTT

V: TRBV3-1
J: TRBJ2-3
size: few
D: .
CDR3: CASSQEGNTQYF
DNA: TGTGCCAGCAGCCAAGAGGGGAATACGCAGTATTTT

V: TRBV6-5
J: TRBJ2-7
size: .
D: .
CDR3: CASNKQDGYEQYF
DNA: TGTGCCAGCAACAAACAGGATGGCTACGAGCAGTACTTC

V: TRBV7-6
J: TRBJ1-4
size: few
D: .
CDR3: CASSPNVVRGYNEKLFF
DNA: TGTGCCAGCAGCCCTAATGTAGTCAGGGGCTATAATGAAAAACTGTTTTTT

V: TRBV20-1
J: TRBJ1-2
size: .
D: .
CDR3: CSARAAGSLYGYTF
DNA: TGCAGTGCTAGAGCCGCGGGCAGTCTCTATGGCTACACCTTC

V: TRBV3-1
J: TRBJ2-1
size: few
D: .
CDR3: CASSQVLNPFWVGEYNEQFF
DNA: TGTGCCAGCAGCCAAGTTCTGAACCCCTTTTGGGTGGGGGAGTACAATGAGCAGTTCTTC

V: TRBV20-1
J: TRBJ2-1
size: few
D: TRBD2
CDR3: CSARGLAGVRYNEQFF
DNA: TGCAGTGCTAGGGGACTAGCGGGGGTGCGCTACAATGAGCAGTTCTTC

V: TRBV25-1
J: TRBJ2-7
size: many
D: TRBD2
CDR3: CASSVGSGTYEQYF
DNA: TGTGCCAGCAGTGTCGGTAGCGGGACCTACGAGCAGTACTTC

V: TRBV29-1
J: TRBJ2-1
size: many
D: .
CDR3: CSVEGERYNEQFF
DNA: TGCAGCGTTGAAGGGGAGCGCTACAATGAGCAGTTCTTC

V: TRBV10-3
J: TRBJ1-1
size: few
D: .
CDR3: CAISESSRGTEAFF
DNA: TGTGCCATCAGTGAATCCTCAAGGGGAACTGAAGCTTTCTTT

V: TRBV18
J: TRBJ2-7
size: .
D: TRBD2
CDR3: CASSPPGGGLVYEQYF
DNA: TGTGCCAGTTCACCACCGGGAGGAGGACTAGTCTACGAGCAGTACTTC

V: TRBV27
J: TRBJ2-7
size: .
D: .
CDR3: CASSLSWEFLNEQYF
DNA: TGTGCCAGCAGTTTATCTTGGGAATTTCTTAACGAGCAGTACTTC

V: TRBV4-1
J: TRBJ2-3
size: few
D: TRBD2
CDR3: CASSQERSGGVITDTQYF
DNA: TGCGCCAGCAGCCAAGAAAGAAGCGGGGGAGTTATCACAGATACGCAGTATTTT

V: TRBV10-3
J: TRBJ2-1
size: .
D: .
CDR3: CAISDHGHEGHNEQFF
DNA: TGTGCCATCAGTGATCACGGACATGAGGGACACAATGAGCAGTTCTTC

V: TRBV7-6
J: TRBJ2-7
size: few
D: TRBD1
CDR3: CASSLVRQGAYEQYF
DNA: TGTGCCAGCAGCTTAGTAAGACAGGGGGCCTACGAGCAGTACTTC

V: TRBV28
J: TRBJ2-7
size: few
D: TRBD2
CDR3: CASSLSRGGYEQYF
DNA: TGTGCCAGCAGTTTAAGTCGCGGGGGCTACGAGCAGTACTTC

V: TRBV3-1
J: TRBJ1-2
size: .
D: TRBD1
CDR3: CASSQETGMNYGYTF
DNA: TGTGCCAGCAGCCAAGAGACAGGGATGAACTATGGCTACACCTTC

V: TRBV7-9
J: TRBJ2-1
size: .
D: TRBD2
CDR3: CASSTQGGASGGSSYNEQFF
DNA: TGTGCCAGCAGCACTCAAGGTGGGGCTAGCGGGGGGTCTTCCTACAATGAGCAGTTCTTC

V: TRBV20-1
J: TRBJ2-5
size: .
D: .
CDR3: CSAREIRDARRVETQYF
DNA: TGCAGTGCTAGAGAAATCCGGGACGCTAGACGAGTAGAGACCCAGTACTTC

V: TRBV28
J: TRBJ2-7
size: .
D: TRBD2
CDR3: CASSSPGERENEQYF
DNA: TGTGCCAGCAGTTCCCCCGGGGAGCGGGAAAACGAGCAGTACTTC

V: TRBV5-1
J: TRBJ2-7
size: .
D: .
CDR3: CASSLGMGAGTLIYEQYF
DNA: TGCGCCAGCAGCTTGGGAATGGGGGCAGGGACGCTTATCTACGAGCAGTACTTC

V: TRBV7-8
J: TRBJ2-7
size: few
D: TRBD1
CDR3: CASSPRTGRTYEQYF
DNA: TGTGCCAGCAGCCCCAGGACAGGGAGGACCTACGAGCAGTACTTC

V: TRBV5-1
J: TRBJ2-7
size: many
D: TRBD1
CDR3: CASSLRDRVYEQYF
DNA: TGCGCCAGCAGCTTGAGGGACAGGGTCTACGAGCAGTACTTC

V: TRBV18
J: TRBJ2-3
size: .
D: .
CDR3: CASSPPDYNNADTQYF
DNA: TGTGCCAGCTCACCACCCGACTATAATAACGCAGATACGCAGTATTTT

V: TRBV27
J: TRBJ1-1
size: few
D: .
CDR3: CASSPLGGTEAFF
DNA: TGTGCCAGCAGTCCGCTTGGCGGTACTGAAGCTTTCTTT

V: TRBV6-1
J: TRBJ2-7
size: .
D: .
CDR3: CASRGESYEQYF
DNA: TGTGCCAGCAGGGGAGAATCCTACGAGCAGTACTTC

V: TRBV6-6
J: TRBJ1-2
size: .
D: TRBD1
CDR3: CASSSRTGSGGYTF
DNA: TGTGCCAGCAGTTCGCGGACAGGGTCAGGCGGCTACACCTTC

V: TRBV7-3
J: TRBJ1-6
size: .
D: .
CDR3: CASSTGDSPLHF
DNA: TGTGCCAGCAGCACCGGAGATTCACCCCTCCACTTT

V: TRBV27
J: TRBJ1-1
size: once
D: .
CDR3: CASSSISMNTEAFF
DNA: TGTGCCAGCAGTTCTATAAGCATGAACACTGAAGCTTTCTTT

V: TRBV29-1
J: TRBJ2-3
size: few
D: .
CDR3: CSVESADTQYF
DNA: TGCAGCGTTGAAAGTGCAGATACGCAGTATTTT

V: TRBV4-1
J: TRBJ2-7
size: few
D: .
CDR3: CASSLIANEQYF
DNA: TGCGCCAGCAGCCTGATAGCGAACGAGCAGTACTTC

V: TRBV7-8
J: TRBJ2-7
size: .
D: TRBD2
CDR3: CASSARILSGKSYEQYF
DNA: TGTGCCAGCAGCGCCCGAATCCTTAGCGGGAAGTCCTACGAGCAGTACTTC

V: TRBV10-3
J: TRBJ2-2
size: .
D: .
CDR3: CAISAKTAGTMNTGELFF
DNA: TGTGCCATCAGTGCAAAAACCGCCGGGACAATGAACACCGGGGAGCTGTTTTTT

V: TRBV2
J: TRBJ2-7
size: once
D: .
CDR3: CASTSLLSEQYF
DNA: TGTGCCAGTACATCCCTCCTAAGCGAGCAGTACTTC

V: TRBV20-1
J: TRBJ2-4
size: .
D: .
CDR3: CSARDGTGGVIQYF
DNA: TGCAGTGCTAGAGATGGTACAGGGGGGGTCATTCAGTACTTC